This record concerns one T cell receptor beta chain sequence. This entry comes from a study of blood T cell repertoires in COVID-19. Study processing details: By means of reference gene primer amplification, nucleated cell counts were estimated. Measured with immunoSEQ multiplex PCR; TCRdb has only the in-frame clones, and not every one. Clone size and V and J calls were adopted from that table, with D and trimming inferred from the DNA. The sample carries some 48,000 clones, more than 75% recorded once. J lost 2 bases, V lost 6 bases, and 6 bases had no gene match. CDR3 size: 14 residues. Germline V CDR1 and CDR2: MNHNY, SVGAGI (reference sequence).

The TCR sequence derives from a human donor in a cohort sampled during active COVID-19. V is TRBV6-6 and J is TRBJ1-1; 7 bases map to TRBD1. Source material: peripheral blood. CDR3 protein: CASSRDSRNTEAFF. For the CDR3, the DNA is TGTGCCAGCAGCCGGGACAGCCGTAACACTGAAGCTTTCTTT.